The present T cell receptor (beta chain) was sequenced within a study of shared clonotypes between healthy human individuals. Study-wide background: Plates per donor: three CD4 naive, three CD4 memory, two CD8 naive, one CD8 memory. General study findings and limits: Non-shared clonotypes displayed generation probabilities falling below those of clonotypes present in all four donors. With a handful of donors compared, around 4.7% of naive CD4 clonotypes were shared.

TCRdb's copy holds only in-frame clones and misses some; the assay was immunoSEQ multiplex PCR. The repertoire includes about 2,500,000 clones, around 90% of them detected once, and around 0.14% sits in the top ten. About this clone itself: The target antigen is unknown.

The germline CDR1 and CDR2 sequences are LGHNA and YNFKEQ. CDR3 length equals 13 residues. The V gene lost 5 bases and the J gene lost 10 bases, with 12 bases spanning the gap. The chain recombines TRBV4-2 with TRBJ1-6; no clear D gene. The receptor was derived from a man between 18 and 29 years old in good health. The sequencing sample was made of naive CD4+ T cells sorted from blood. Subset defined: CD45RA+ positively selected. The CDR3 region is CASSLEAVSPLHF. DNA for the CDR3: TGTGCCAGCAGCTTAGAGGCAGTATCACCCCTCCACTTT.